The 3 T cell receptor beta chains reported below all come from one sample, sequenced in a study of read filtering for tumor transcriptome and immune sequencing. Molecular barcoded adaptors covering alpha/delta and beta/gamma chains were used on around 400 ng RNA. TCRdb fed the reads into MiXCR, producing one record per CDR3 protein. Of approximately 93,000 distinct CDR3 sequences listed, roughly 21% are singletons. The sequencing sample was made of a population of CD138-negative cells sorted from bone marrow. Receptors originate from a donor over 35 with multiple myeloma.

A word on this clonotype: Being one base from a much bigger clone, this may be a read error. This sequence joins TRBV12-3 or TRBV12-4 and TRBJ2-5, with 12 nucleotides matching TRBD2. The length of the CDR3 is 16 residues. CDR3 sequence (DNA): TGTGCCAGCAGTTTAAGACTAGCGGGGGCCGGGGAGACCCAGCACTTC. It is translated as CASSLRLAGAGETQHF.

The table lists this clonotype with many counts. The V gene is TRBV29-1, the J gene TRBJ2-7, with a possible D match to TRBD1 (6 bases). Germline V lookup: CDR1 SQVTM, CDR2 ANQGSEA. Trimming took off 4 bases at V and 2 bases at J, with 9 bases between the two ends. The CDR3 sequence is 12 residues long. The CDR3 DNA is TGCAGCGTTGTACAGGGTCCCTACGAGCAGTACTTC. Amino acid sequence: CSVVQGPYEQYF.

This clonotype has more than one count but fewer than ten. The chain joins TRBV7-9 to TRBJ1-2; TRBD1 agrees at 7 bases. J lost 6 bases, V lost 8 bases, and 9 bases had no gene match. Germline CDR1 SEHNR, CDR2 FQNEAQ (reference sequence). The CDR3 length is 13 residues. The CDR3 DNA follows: TGTGCCAGCGGAAGACAGGGCTGGAATGGCTACACCTTC. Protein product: CASGRQGWNGYTF.